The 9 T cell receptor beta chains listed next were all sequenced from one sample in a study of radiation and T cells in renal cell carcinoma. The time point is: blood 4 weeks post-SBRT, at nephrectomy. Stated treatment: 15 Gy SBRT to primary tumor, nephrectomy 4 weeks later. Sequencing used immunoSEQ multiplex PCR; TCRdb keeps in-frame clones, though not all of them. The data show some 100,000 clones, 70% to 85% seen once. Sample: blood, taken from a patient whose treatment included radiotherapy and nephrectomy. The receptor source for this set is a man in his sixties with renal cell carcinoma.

CDR3 DNA sequence: TGTGCCAGCAGTGCGTCCGAAATAAGCTCCTACGAGCAGTACTTC. It encodes CASSASEISSYEQYF. The rearrangement joins TRBV2 to TRBJ2-7; D ambiguous. CDR3 size: 15 residues. Germline values: CDR1 SNHLY, CDR2 FYNNEI. The V end lost 4 bases, the J end lost 0 bases, and 13 bases lay between the germline ends.

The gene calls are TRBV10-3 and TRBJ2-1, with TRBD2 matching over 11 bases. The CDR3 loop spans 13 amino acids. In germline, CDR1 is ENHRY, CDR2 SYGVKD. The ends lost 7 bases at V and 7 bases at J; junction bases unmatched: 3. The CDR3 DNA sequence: TGTGCCATCACTAGCGGGAGGTGGAATGAGCAGTTCTTC. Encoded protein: CAITSGRWNEQFF.

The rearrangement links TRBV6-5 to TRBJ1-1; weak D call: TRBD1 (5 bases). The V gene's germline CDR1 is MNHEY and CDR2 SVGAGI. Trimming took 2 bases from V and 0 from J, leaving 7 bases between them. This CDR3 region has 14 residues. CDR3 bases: TGTGCCAGCAGTTACGGACAACTGAACACTGAAGCTTTCTTT. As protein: CASSYGQLNTEAFF.

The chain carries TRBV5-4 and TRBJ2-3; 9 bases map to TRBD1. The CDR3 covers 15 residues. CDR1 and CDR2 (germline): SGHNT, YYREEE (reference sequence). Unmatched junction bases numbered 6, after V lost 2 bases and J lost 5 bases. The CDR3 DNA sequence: TGTGCCAGCAGCTTTACAGGGGGCGCGGGAGATACGCAGTATTTT. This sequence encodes CASSFTGGAGDTQYF.

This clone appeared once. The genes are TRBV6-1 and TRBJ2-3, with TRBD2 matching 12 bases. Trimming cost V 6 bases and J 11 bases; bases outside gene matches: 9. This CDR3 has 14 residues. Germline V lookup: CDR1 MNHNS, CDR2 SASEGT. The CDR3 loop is CASRLAGGRPGQYF. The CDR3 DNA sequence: TGTGCCAGCAGACTAGCGGGAGGCCGCCCCGGGCAGTATTTT.

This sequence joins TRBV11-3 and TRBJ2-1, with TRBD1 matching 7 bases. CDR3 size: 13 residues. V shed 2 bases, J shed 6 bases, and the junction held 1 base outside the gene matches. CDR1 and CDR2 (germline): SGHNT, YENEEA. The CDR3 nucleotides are TGTGCCAGCAGCTTACCAGGGGGCAATGAGCAGTTCTTC. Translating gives CASSLPGGNEQFF. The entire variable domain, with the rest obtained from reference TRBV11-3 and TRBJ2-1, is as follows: EAGVVQSPRYKIIEKKQPVAFWCNPISGHNTLYWYLQNLGQGPELLIRYENEEAVDDSQLPKDRFSAERLKGVDSTLKIQPAELGDSAVYLCASSLPGGNEQFFGPGTRLTVL.

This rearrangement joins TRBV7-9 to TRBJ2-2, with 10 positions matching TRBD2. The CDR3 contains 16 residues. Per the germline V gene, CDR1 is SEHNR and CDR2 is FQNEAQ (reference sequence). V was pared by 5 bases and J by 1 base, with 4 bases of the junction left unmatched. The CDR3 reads CASSPWTSGNTGELFF. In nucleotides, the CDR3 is TGTGCCAGCAGCCCCTGGACTAGCGGGAACACCGGGGAGCTGTTTTTT.

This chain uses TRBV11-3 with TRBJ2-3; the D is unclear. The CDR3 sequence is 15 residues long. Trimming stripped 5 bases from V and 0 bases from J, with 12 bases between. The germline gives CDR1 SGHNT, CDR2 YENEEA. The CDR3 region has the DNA TGTGCCAGCAGCCCCCGACCGGACAGCACAGATACGCAGTATTTT. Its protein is CASSPRPDSTDTQYF.

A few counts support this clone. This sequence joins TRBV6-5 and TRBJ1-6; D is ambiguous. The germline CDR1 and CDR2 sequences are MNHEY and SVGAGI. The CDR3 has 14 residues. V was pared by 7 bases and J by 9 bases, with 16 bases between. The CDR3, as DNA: TGTGCCAGCAATTTGGACGGGGTTGGTTCACCCCTCCACTTT. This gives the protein CASNLDGVGSPLHF.